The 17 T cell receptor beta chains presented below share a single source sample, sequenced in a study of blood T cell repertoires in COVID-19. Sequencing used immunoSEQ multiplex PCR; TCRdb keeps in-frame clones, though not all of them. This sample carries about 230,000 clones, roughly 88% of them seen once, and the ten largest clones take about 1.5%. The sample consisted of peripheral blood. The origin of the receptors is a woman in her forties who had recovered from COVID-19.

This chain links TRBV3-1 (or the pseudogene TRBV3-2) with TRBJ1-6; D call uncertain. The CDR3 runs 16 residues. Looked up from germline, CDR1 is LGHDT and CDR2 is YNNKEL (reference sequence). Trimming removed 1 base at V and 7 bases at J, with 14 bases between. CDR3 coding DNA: TGTGCCAGCAGCCAAGGTATCGCGGCAGAGAATTCACCCCTCCACTTT. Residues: CASSQGIAAENSPLHF.

Here the CDR3 DNA reads TGTGCCAGCAGTGAAAGTGTTAGCGGGGGGCTCAAACGCAATGAGCAGTTCTTC. This gives the protein CASSESVSGGLKRNEQFF. The chain links TRBV6-1 to TRBJ2-1; 10 bases are a match to TRBD2. The CDR3 spans 18 residues. CDR1 and CDR2 (germline): MNHNS, SASEGT. V was pared by 2 bases and J by 6 bases, with 13 bases of the junction left unmatched.

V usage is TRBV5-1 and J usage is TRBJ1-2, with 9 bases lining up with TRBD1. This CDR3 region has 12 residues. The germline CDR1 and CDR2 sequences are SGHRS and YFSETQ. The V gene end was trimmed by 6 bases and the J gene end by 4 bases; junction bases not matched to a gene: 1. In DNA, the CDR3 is TGCGCCAGCATGGGACAGGGCTATGGCTACACCTTC. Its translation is CASMGQGYGYTF. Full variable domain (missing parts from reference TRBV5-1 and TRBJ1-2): KAGVTQTPRYLIKTRGQQVTLSCSPISGHRSVSWYQQTPGQGLQFLFEYFSETQRNKGNFPGRFSGRQFSNSRSEMNVSTLELGDSALYLCASMGQGYGYTFGSGTRLTVV.

CDR3 sequence (DNA): TGCAGCGTAGGGACTAGCGCCACAGATACGCAGTATTTT. As protein: CSVGTSATDTQYF. The genes are TRBV29-1 and TRBJ2-3; TRBD2 matches at 10 bases. J lost 2 bases, V lost 6 bases, and 2 bases had no gene match. The CDR3 totals 13 residues. Germline CDR1 SQVTM, CDR2 ANQGSEA.

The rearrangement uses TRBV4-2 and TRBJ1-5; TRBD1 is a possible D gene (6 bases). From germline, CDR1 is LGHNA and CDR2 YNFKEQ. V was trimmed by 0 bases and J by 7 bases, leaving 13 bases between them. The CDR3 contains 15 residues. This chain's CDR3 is CASSQEGRGDQPQHF. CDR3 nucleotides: TGTGCCAGCAGCCAAGAGGGCAGGGGAGACCAGCCCCAGCATTTT.

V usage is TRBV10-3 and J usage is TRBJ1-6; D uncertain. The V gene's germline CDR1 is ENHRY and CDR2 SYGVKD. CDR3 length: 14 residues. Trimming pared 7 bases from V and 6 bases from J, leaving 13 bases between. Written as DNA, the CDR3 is TGTGCCATCACAGAGCAGGCAGGTAATTCACCCCTCCACTTT. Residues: CAITEQAGNSPLHF.

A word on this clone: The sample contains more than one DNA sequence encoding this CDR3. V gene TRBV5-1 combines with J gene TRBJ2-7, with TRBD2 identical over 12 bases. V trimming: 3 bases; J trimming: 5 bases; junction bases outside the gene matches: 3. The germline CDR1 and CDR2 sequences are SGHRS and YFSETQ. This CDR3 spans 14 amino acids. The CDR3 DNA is TGCGCCAGCAGCTCGACTAGCGGGGGCAACGAGCAGTACTTC. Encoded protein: CASSSTSGGNEQYF.

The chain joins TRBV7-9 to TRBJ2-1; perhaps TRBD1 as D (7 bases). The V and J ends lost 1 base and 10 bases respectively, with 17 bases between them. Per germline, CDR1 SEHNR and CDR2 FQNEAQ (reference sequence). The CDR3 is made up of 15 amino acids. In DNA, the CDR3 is TGTGCCAGCAGCTTAGAGGCAGGGGGGTCGAAAGAGCAGTTCTTC. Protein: CASSLEAGGSKEQFF.

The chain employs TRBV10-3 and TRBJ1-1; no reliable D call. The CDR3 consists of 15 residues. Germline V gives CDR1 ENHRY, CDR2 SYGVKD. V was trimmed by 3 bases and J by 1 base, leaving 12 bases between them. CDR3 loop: CAISDRGGKNTEAFF. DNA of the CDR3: TGTGCCATCAGTGACCGGGGAGGTAAGAACACTGAAGCTTTCTTT.

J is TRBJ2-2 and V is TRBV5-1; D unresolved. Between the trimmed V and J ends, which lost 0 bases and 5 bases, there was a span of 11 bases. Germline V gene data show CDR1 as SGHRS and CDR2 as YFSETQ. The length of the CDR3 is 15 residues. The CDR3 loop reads CASSLDGSRTGELFF. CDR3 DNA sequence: TGCGCCAGCAGCTTGGATGGCAGTCGAACCGGGGAGCTGTTTTTT.

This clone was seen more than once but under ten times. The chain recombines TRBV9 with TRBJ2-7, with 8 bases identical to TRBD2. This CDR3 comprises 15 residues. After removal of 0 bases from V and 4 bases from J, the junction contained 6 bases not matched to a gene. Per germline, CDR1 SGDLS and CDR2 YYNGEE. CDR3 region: CASSVASGGMYEQYF. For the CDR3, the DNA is TGTGCCAGCAGCGTAGCGAGCGGGGGTATGTACGAGCAGTACTTC.

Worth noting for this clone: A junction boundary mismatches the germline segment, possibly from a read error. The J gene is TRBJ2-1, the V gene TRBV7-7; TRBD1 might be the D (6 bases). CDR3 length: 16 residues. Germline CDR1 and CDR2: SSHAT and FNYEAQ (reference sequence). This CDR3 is CASSLGVGASYNEQFF. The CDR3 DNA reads TGTGCTAGCAGCTTAGGTGTGGGGGCCTCCTACAATGAGCAGTTCTTC.

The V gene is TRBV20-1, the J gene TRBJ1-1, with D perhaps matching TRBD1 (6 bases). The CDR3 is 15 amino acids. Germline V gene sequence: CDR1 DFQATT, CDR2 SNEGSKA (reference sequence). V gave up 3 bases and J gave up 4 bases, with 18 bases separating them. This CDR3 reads CSASRAPGVGTEAFF. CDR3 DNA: TGCAGTGCTAGTCGCGCCCCAGGGGTGGGCACTGAAGCTTTCTTT.

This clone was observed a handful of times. Written as DNA, the CDR3 is TGCGCCAGCAGCCGGAACTACGACTTCTCTGGGGCCAACGTCCTGACTTTC. As protein: CASSRNYDFSGANVLTF. J is TRBJ2-6 and V is TRBV4-3; D gene unclear. The CDR3 consists of 17 residues. Trimming removed 4 bases at V and 0 bases at J, with 13 bases between. Per the germline V gene, CDR1 is LGHNA and CDR2 is YSLEER.

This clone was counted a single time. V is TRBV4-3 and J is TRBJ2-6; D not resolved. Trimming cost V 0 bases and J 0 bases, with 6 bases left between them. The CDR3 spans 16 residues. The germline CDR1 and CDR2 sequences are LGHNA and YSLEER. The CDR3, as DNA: TGCGCCAGCAGCCAAGACAGACACTCTGGGGCCAACGTCCTGACTTTC. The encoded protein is CASSQDRHSGANVLTF.

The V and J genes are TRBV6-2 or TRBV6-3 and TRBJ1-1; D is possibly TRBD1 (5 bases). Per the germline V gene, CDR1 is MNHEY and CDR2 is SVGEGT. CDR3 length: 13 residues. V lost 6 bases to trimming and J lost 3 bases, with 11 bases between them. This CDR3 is CASSFGQDTEAFF. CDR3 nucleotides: TGTGCCAGCAGCTTCGGACAAGACACTGAAGCTTTCTTT.

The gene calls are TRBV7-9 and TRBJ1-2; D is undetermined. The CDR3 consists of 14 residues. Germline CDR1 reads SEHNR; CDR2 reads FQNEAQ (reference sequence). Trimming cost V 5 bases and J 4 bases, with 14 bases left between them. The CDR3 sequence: CASSPRSVSYGYTF. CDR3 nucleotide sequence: TGTGCCAGCAGCCCTCGAAGCGTATCCTATGGCTACACCTTC.